One sample yielded the 28 T cell receptor beta chains listed below, sequenced in a study of beta chain features in type 1 diabetes. What was sequenced were expressed TCRB transcripts, since all of the isolated RNA had been reverse transcribed. Here immunoSEQ multiplex PCR was the method, and the copy in TCRdb shows in-frame clones only, minus some. Of some 150,000 clones in the sample, 9% to 10% were seen once. Sequencing was carried out using central memory CD4+ T cells from blood. Receptor source: a woman between 35 and 50 years old in good health.

V and J are TRBV5-4 and TRBJ1-2; a weak D match, TRBD1 (6 bases). The ends were cut back, 4 bases at V and 8 bases at J, with 12 bases in the middle. This CDR3 comprises 12 residues. Germline-derived CDR1 and CDR2 are SGHNT and YYREEE (reference sequence). The CDR3 nucleotides read TGTGCCAGCAGCCCACAGGGAGGGGGCTACACCTTC. It encodes CASSPQGGGYTF.

CDR3 nucleotides: TGTGCCAGCAGCGAGAGCGGGGGATCTTTTGACGAGCAGTACTTC. Translated: CASSESGGSFDEQYF. The V and J genes are TRBV11-2 and TRBJ2-7; 8 bases are shared with TRBD2. The CDR3 consists of 15 residues. V lost 5 bases, J lost 5 bases, and 11 bases stayed unmatched. Germline CDR1 SGHAT, CDR2 FQNNGV.

The rearrangement uses TRBV2 and TRBJ2-5, with TRBD1 identical over 9 bases. The V segment lost 6 bases and the J segment 2 bases; nucleotides outside the gene matches: 7. CDR1 and CDR2 (germline): SNHLY, FYNNEI. CDR3 size: 15 residues. CDR3 bases: TGTGCCAGCAGGGAGGACAGGGGCCGTCAAGAGACCCAGTACTTC. It specifies CASREDRGRQETQYF.

V and J are TRBV10-3 and TRBJ2-3; the match to TRBD2 covers 12 bases. The germline V gene encodes CDR1 ENHRY and CDR2 SYGVKD. Trimming at V came to 3 bases and at J to 2 bases, leaving 12 bases not matched to a gene. The CDR3 is made up of 19 amino acids. CDR3 DNA sequence: TGTGCCATCAGTGACGCTAGCGGGGGGGCACTATCATCCACAGATACGCAGTATTTT. Its translation is CAISDASGGALSSTDTQYF.

There are many counts of this clone. The chain uses TRBV29-1 and TRBJ1-4; no reliable D call. Germline loops: CDR1 SQVTM, CDR2 ANQGSEA. With 7 bases removed from V and 8 bases from J, the gap between germline ends came to 11 bases. This CDR3 is built from 11 residues. The CDR3 DNA is TGCAGCGCATGCACGGTGGAAAAACTGTTTTTT. Amino acids: CSACTVEKLFF.

This clone turned up a few times. The V and J genes are TRBV5-4 and TRBJ2-2; the match to TRBD1 covers 7 bases. V trimming: 5 bases; J trimming: 0 bases; junction bases outside the gene matches: 7. The CDR3 runs 16 residues. Germline CDR1 SGHNT, CDR2 YYREEE (reference sequence). The CDR3 coding sequence is TGTGCCAGCAGGCCTAAACAGGGGCCGAACACCGGGGAGCTGTTTTTT. Amino acids: CASRPKQGPNTGELFF.

The chain links TRBV9 to TRBJ2-7; 7 bases are shared with TRBD1. After removal of 4 bases from V and 2 bases from J, the junction contained 9 bases not matched to a gene. CDR1 is SGDLS, CDR2 YYNGEE, per germline. The CDR3 has 15 amino acids. CDR3 loop: CASSPRVTGAYEQYF. The CDR3 region has the DNA TGTGCCAGCAGCCCTCGTGTAACAGGGGCCTACGAGCAGTACTTC.

This clone was detected a few times. The V gene is TRBV10-1, the J gene TRBJ1-3; 7 nucleotides line up with TRBD1. CDR1 is WNHNN and CDR2 is SYGVQD in the germline V gene (reference sequence). V was clipped by 6 bases and J by 4 bases; unmatched bases: 6. The CDR3 is 14 amino acids. CDR3 sequence (DNA): TGCGCCAGCAGCGGCACAGGGGAAGGAAACACCATATATTTT. Its protein product is CASSGTGEGNTIYF.

A remark on this clone: This may come from a read error, since a much larger clone is one base off. The rearrangement joins TRBV5-5 to TRBJ2-7, with D possibly matching TRBD2 (6 bases). Germline CDR1 and CDR2: SGHKS and YYEKEE (reference sequence). Trimming removed 0 bases at V and 0 bases at J, with 7 bases between. The CDR3 has 14 residues. This CDR3 is CASSLDGGSYEQYF. Here the CDR3 DNA reads TGTGCCAGCAGCTTGGACGGGGGCTCCTACGAGCAGTACTTC.

The V and J genes are TRBV19 and TRBJ2-2; maybe TRBD2 (5 bases). This CDR3 contains 14 residues. CDR1 LNHDA and CDR2 SQIVND come from the germline V gene (reference sequence). Trimming pared 9 bases from V and 1 base from J, leaving 12 bases between. The DNA of the CDR3 is TGTGCCAGCCAAAAACGGGGGAACACCGGGGAGCTGTTTTTT. Protein product: CASQKRGNTGELFF.

Only a few counts were recorded for this clone. This chain uses TRBV5-1 with TRBJ2-2; TRBD2 matches 8 bases. The CDR3 loop spans 16 amino acids. Per the germline V gene, CDR1 is SGHRS and CDR2 is YFSETQ. J was trimmed by 2 bases and V by 2 bases; bases with no gene match: 5. The CDR3 DNA reads TGCGCCAGCAGCTTACCAGCGGGGGCCAACACCGGGGAGCTGTTTTTT. This gives the protein CASSLPAGANTGELFF. The entire variable domain, with the rest obtained from reference TRBV5-1 and TRBJ2-2, is as follows: KAGVTQTPRYLIKTRGQQVTLSCSPISGHRSVSWYQQTPGQGLQFLFEYFSETQRNKGNFPGRFSGRQFSNSRSEMNVSTLELGDSALYLCASSLPAGANTGELFFGEGSRLTVL.

The chain recombines TRBV2 with TRBJ1-6, with TRBD1 matching 7 bases. Germline V gene lookup returns CDR1 SNHLY and CDR2 FYNNEI. After removal of 4 bases from V and 0 bases from J, the junction contained 3 bases not matched to a gene. The CDR3 spans 16 residues. The CDR3 DNA sequence: TGTGCCAGCAGTGTGACAGGGCGCTCCTATAATTCACCCCTCCACTTT. Translating gives CASSVTGRSYNSPLHF. The full variable domain, completed using reference TRBV2 and TRBJ1-6, is EPEVTQTPSHQVTQMGQEVILRCVPISNHLYFYWYRQILGQKVEFLVSFYNNEISEKSEIFDDQFSVERPDGSNFTLKIRSTKLEDSAMYFCASSVTGRSYNSPLHFGNGTRLTVT.

This clone occurred many times. The CDR3 bases are TGTGCCAGCAGCCCTCCCGGGACAGGGGGACAGGAGCAGTACTTC. It codes for CASSPPGTGGQEQYF. The gene calls are TRBV6-6 and TRBJ2-7; 11 bases map to TRBD1. The CDR3 length is 15 residues. Germline CDR1 is MNHNY and CDR2 is SVGAGI (reference sequence). V was pared by 6 bases and J by 7 bases, with 11 bases of the junction left unmatched.

This clone was counted a few times. The chain couples TRBV7-8 to TRBJ2-5, with TRBD2 matching 10 bases. The CDR3 contains 18 residues. Germline V CDR1 and CDR2: SGHVS, FQNEAQ. V dropped 5 bases and J dropped 2; count of bases not matched to a gene: 14. CDR3 residues: CASSTWGFGLAAQETQYF. In DNA, the CDR3 is TGTGCCAGCAGCACCTGGGGCTTTGGACTAGCGGCACAAGAGACCCAGTACTTC.

This chain connects TRBV11-2 to TRBJ2-2, with a weak D call TRBD2 (6 bases). V lost 5 bases to trimming and J lost 5 bases, with 15 bases between them. Germline CDR1 is SGHAT and CDR2 is FQNNGV. This CDR3 is built from 15 residues. The CDR3 is CASSAGGGVTGELFF. The CDR3 DNA is TGTGCCAGCAGCGCCGGGGGAGGTGTGACCGGGGAGCTGTTTTTT.

The chain employs TRBV5-1 and TRBJ2-7; 8 nucleotides match TRBD1. Trimming removed 4 bases from V and 0 bases from J; junction bases left unmatched: 6. The CDR3 is made up of 15 amino acids. The V gene's germline CDR1 is SGHRS and CDR2 YFSETQ. CDR3 coding DNA: TGCGCCAGCAGCCATGGGACAGGACCCTCCTACGAGCAGTACTTC. Translating it yields CASSHGTGPSYEQYF.

The rearrangement links TRBV7-6 to TRBJ2-7; D may be TRBD1 (5 bases). CDR3 length equals 15 residues. Germline V CDR1 and CDR2: SGHVS, FNYEAQ. The V and J ends lost 1 base and 0 bases respectively, with 10 bases between them. In nucleotides, the CDR3 is TGTGCCAGCAGCTTAGTACAAGGGGCCTCCTACGAGCAGTACTTC. Translation gives CASSLVQGASYEQYF.

The sample holds a few counts of this clone. The chain couples TRBV5-4 to TRBJ2-1, with 9 bases fitting TRBD1. V shed 0 bases and J 4 bases; nucleotides not matched to a gene: 2. The CDR3 consists of 15 residues. Germline V CDR1 and CDR2: SGHNT, YYREEE (reference sequence). CDR3 coding DNA: TGTGCCAGCAGCTTGGCCGGGACAGGGTACAATGAGCAGTTCTTC. It specifies CASSLAGTGYNEQFF.

The rearrangement uses TRBV7-9 and TRBJ2-7, with 8 bases fitting TRBD1. The CDR3 has 14 residues. Trimming removed 3 bases from V and 5 bases from J; junction bases left unmatched: 6. Germline-derived CDR1 and CDR2 are SEHNR and FQNEAQ (reference sequence). The CDR3 DNA follows: TGTGCCAGCAGCTTGACAGGGGCGGACCACGAGCAGTACTTC. It yields the protein CASSLTGADHEQYF.

This clone has only a few counts. The V gene is TRBV7-2, the J gene TRBJ2-2; 7 nucleotides match TRBD1. Germline assignment: CDR1 SGHTA and CDR2 FQGNSA. The CDR3 length is 16 residues. Trimming took 0 bases from V and 1 from J; bases not matched to a gene: 2. The CDR3 DNA reads TGTGCCAGCAGCTTAGCGGGACAGCAGAACACCGGGGAGCTGTTTTTT. This encodes CASSLAGQQNTGELFF.

The chain links TRBV7-9 to TRBJ1-1; no firm D call. The germline gives CDR1 SEHNR, CDR2 FQNEAQ (reference sequence). CDR3 length equals 12 residues. V dropped 5 bases and J dropped 5 bases, with 9 bases sitting between them. The CDR3 loop is CASSPEGTEAFF. The CDR3 coding sequence is TGTGCCAGCAGCCCGGAGGGTACTGAAGCTTTCTTT.

This chain joins TRBV19 and TRBJ2-7, with D maybe TRBD1 (6 bases). This CDR3 contains 13 residues. V dropped 5 bases and J dropped 2 bases, with 10 bases sitting between them. Germline CDR1 and CDR2: LNHDA and SQIVND (reference sequence). The CDR3 is CASSRTATYEQYF. The CDR3 coding sequence is TGTGCCAGTAGTCGGACAGCCACCTACGAGCAGTACTTC.

This chain connects TRBV7-9 to TRBJ1-6; D may be TRBD1 (6 bases). Germline V gives CDR1 SEHNR, CDR2 FQNEAQ (reference sequence). Between the trimmed V and J ends, which lost 5 bases and 7 bases, there was a span of 15 bases. The CDR3 contains 15 residues. The CDR3: CASSSLVTGNSPLHF. For the CDR3, the DNA is TGTGCCAGCAGCAGCCTGGTCACAGGGAATTCACCCCTCCACTTT. The full variable domain, in which reference TRBV7-9 and TRBJ1-6 provide the parts outside the CDR3, is DTGVSQNPRHKITKRGQNVTFRCDPISEHNRLYWYRQTLGQGPEFLTYFQNEAQLEKSRLLSDRFSAERPKGSFSTLEIQRTEQGDSAMYLCASSSLVTGNSPLHFGNGTRLTVT.

This clone showed up just a few times. This chain joins TRBV5-1 and TRBJ2-5; TRBD2 agrees at 14 bases. Germline CDR1 is SGHRS and CDR2 is YFSETQ. With V trimmed by 3 bases and J by 7 bases, 11 bases remained unmatched. The CDR3 loop spans 17 amino acids. CDR3: CASSSVSTSGGAATQYF. The CDR3, as DNA: TGCGCCAGCAGCTCCGTCTCGACTAGCGGGGGGGCGGCGACCCAGTACTTC. Based on the CDR3 plus reference TRBV5-1 and TRBJ2-5, the full variable domain is KAGVTQTPRYLIKTRGQQVTLSCSPISGHRSVSWYQQTPGQGLQFLFEYFSETQRNKGNFPGRFSGRQFSNSRSEMNVSTLELGDSALYLCASSSVSTSGGAATQYFGPGTRLLVL.

V and J are TRBV6-5 and TRBJ1-1, with D unclear. This CDR3 comprises 13 residues. CDR1 MNHEY and CDR2 SVGAGI come from the germline V gene. Trimming left V 7 bases short and J 1 base short, with 10 bases between. DNA for the CDR3: TGTGCCAGCACTATAAATCAGAACACTGAAGCTTTCTTT. It codes for CASTINQNTEAFF.

This clone has ten or more counts. V and J are TRBV7-9 and TRBJ1-2; D remains unclear. There are 15 residues in the CDR3. The V gene's germline CDR1 is SEHNR and CDR2 FQNEAQ (reference sequence). The ends were cut back, 1 base at V and 6 bases at J, with 15 bases in the middle. CDR3 coding DNA: TGTGCCAGCAGCTTAGTACCCGGGGAGGAAGATGGCTACACCTTC. It translates to CASSLVPGEEDGYTF.

This clone has ten or more counts. V and J are TRBV15 and TRBJ2-5; a possible D gene is TRBD1 (5 bases). The V and J ends lost 1 base and 1 base respectively, with 7 bases between them. The germline V gene has CDR1 LNHNV and CDR2 YYDKDF (reference sequence). The CDR3 is made up of 14 amino acids. CDR3 protein: CATSRGQTQETQYF. The CDR3, as DNA: TGTGCCACCAGCAGAGGACAGACCCAAGAGACCCAGTACTTC.

This clone was seen a handful of times. The chain combines TRBV10-3 with TRBJ1-3; D is unclear. Germline V lookup: CDR1 ENHRY, CDR2 SYGVKD. The CDR3 extends over 15 amino acids. V was clipped by 4 bases and J by 2 bases, with 12 bases between them. CDR3 region: CAISADFGAGNTIYF. The CDR3 DNA reads as TGTGCCATCAGTGCCGACTTCGGCGCTGGAAACACCATATATTTT.